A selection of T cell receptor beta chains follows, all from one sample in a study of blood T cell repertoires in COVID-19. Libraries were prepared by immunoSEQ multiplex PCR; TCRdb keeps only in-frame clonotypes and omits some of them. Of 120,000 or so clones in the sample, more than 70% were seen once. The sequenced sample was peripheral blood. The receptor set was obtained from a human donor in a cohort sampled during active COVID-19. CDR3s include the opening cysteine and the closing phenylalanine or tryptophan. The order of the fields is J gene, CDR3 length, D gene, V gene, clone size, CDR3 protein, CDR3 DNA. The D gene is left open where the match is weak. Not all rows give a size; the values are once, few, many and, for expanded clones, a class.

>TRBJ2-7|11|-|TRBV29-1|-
CSVSRASEQYF
TGCAGCGTTTCGAGGGCCTCCGAGCAGTACTTC
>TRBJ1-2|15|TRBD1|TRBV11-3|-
CASSPRTGADYGYTF
TGTGCCAGCAGCCCCCGGACAGGGGCGGACTATGGCTACACCTTC
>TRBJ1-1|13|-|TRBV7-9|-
CASSFVENTEAFF
TGTGCCAGCAGCTTCGTAGAGAACACTGAAGCTTTCTTT
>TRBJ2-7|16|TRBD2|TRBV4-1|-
CASSQAPGLAGYEQYF
TGCGCCAGCAGCCAAGCACCCGGACTAGCGGGGTACGAGCAGTACTTC
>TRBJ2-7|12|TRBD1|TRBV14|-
CASSLTGYEQYF
TGTGCCAGCAGCCTGACAGGGTACGAGCAGTACTTC
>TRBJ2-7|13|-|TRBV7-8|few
CASSLARVYEQYF
TGTGCCAGCAGCTTAGCTCGGGTGTACGAGCAGTACTTC
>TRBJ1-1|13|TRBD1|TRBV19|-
CASSRTGGTEAFF
TGTGCCAGTAGCAGGACAGGGGGTACTGAAGCTTTCTTT
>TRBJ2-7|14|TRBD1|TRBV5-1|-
CASSDGTGHYEQYF
TGCGCCAGCAGCGACGGGACAGGGCACTACGAGCAGTACTTC
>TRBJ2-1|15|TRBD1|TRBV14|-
CASSLVGTVYNEQFF
TGTGCCAGCAGCCTTGTAGGGACAGTTTACAATGAGCAGTTCTTC
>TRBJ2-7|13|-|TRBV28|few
CASSRRGLREQYF
TGTGCCAGCAGCCGACGGGGGTTGAGGGAGCAGTACTTC